This entry features one TCR beta chain sequence. Its specificity is unknown. This record comes from a study of graft-versus-host responses after intestinal transplantation. Study-wide context: All of the recipients had induction that used anti-thymocyte globulin, then tacrolimus and steroids for two to four years.

Study results and limitations: GvH clones turned up in recipient marrow; some had shown up first in ileum or blood. Across patients carrying graft-donor T cell macrochimerism, allografts held high graft-versus-host to host-versus-graft clonal ratios.

The data were produced by immunoSEQ multiplex PCR, yet TCRdb's version contains in-frame clones alone and is incomplete. Of roughly 85,000 clones listed, 80% to 95% are singletons. The material sequenced was unstimulated CD8+ T cells sorted from spleen or lymph node cells, taken before transplant. The source is a human donor who was the organ donor for an intestinal transplant.

As DNA, the CDR3 is TGCGCCAGCAGCCAGCCCGGACAGTTCTATGGCTACACCTTC. Translation gives CASSQPGQFYGYTF. This chain links TRBV4-1 with TRBJ1-2, with TRBD1 as a possible D gene (6 bases). CDR3 length: 14 amino acids. Germline CDR1 and CDR2: MGHRA and YSYEKL. Trimming removed 3 bases at V and 4 bases at J, with 12 bases between.